A selection of T cell receptor beta chains follows, all from one sample in a study of T cell repertoires in cytomegalovirus infection. Each CDR3 protein gets one entry after TCRdb re-called the reads with MiXCR. Of roughly 600,000 distinct CDR3 sequences listed, roughly 26% are singletons. Input material: CD8+ T cells from PBMCs. The source of these receptors is a human donor in good health (CMV status not recorded). Some clones in this sample may be carry-over from other donors' samples. CDR3s include the opening cysteine and the closing phenylalanine or tryptophan. Fields, in order: J gene, clone size, D gene, V gene, CDR3 protein, CDR3 DNA. D genes are given only for firm matches. A row's size may be missing; if present it is once, few, many or a size class.

TRBJ1-1 - - TRBV28 CASPSPGADTEAFF TGTGCCAGCCCGTCCCCGGGGGCGGACACTGAAGCTTTCTTT
TRBJ2-1 - TRBD1 TRBV27 CASSFGAGGSNEQFF TGTGCCAGCAGTTTTGGGGCAGGGGGATCCAATGAGCAGTTCTTC
TRBJ1-2 many TRBD1 TRBV10-3 CAISESRGKTGGFPLYYGYTF TGTGCCATCAGTGAGTCGAGAGGAAAGACAGGGGGCTTTCCCCTCTACTATGGCTACACCTTC
TRBJ2-7 few - TRBV7-8 CASSLPWTDLSYEQYF TGTGCCAGCAGCTTACCTTGGACAGATTTATCCTACGAGCAGTACTTC
TRBJ2-3 few - TRBV12-3/TRBV12-4 CASSFPRGAQYF TGTGCCAGCAGTTTCCCGCGGGGAGCGCAGTATTTT
TRBJ2-5 few - TRBV28 CASSLGGLVQETQYF TGTGCCAGCAGTTTAGGGGGGTTGGTCCAAGAGACCCAGTACTTC
TRBJ2-1 many TRBD2 TRBV7-8 CASSFLLAGDFNEQFF TGTGCCAGCAGCTTCCTACTAGCGGGGGATTTCAATGAGCAGTTCTTC
TRBJ2-2 many - TRBV28 CASSSNRDRVGELFF TGTGCCAGCAGTTCAAACCGGGACCGGGTCGGGGAGCTGTTTTTT
TRBJ1-5 few - TRBV12-3/TRBV12-4 CASSLGRFQPQHF TGTGCCAGCAGTTTGGGACGGTTTCAGCCCCAGCATTTT
TRBJ1-1 - - TRBV6-8 CASSYSKGGIEAFF TGTGCCAGCAGTTACTCGAAGGGTGGTATTGAAGCTTTCTTT
TRBJ2-7 - - TRBV5-3 CASSLQNPRVGFYEQYF TGTGCCAGCAGCTTGCAAAATCCCAGGGTTGGGTTCTACGAGCAGTACTTC
TRBJ2-3 - TRBD2 TRBV7-9 CASYPSGGATSTDTQYF TGTGCCAGCTATCCAAGCGGGGGGGCGACTAGCACAGATACGCAGTATTTT
TRBJ2-1 - TRBD2 TRBV12-3/TRBV12-4 CASSLLRGGQPVYNEQFF TGTGCCAGCAGTTTATTGCGGGGGGGCCAACCAGTCTACAATGAGCAGTTCTTC
TRBJ1-2 few TRBD1 TRBV29-1 CSAQLRDRAELNYGYTF TGCAGCGCCCAACTCCGGGACAGGGCTGAATTAAACTATGGCTACACCTTC
TRBJ2-5 few - TRBV6-2/TRBV6-3 CASSYVGSLETQYF TGTGCCAGCAGTTACGTGGGTAGCCTGGAGACCCAGTACTTC
TRBJ2-1 few - TRBV7-6 CARPQDEQFF TGTGCCAGACCGCAGGATGAGCAGTTCTTC
TRBJ1-4 many - TRBV6-5 CASSYSLQFNEKLFF TGTGCCAGCAGTTACTCTCTTCAGTTTAATGAAAAACTGTTTTTT
TRBJ1-3 - - TRBV13 CASSLLGEDTIYF TGTGCCAGCAGCTTACTGGGAGAGGACACCATATATTTT
TRBJ2-7 few - TRBV20-1 CSARDPETTHSYEQYF TGCAGTGCTAGAGATCCAGAGACTACGCACTCCTACGAGCAGTACTTC
TRBJ2-1 - TRBD2 TRBV9 CASSAGSGGPIYNEQFF TGTGCCAGCAGCGCAGGTAGCGGGGGGCCCATCTACAATGAGCAGTTCTTC
TRBJ2-7 - TRBD2 TRBV4-2 CASSQEGALAGIYEQYF TGTGCCAGCAGCCAAGAAGGAGCACTAGCGGGCATCTACGAGCAGTACTTC
TRBJ2-6 - - TRBV14 CASSQPLSGANVLTF TGTGCCAGCAGCCAGCCGTTATCTGGGGCCAACGTCCTGACTTTC
TRBJ1-5 - - TRBV7-4 CASSLVGHHQPQHF TGTGCCAGCAGCTTAGTGGGACACCATCAGCCCCAGCATTTT
TRBJ2-1 few - TRBV24-1 CATSDPRSEAPGEQFF TGTGCCACCAGTGATCCACGTAGCGAGGCCCCAGGAGAGCAGTTCTTC
TRBJ2-5 few - TRBV7-8 CASGLETQYF TGTGCCAGCGGGCTTGAGACCCAGTACTTC
TRBJ1-5 - - TRBV24-1 CATSDGAYSNQPQHF TGTGCCACCAGTGACGGAGCTTATAGCAATCAGCCCCAGCATTTT
TRBJ1-5 - - TRBV6-6 CASSYTGNQPQRF TGTGCCAGCAGCTATACAGGGAATCAGCCCCAGCGTTTT
TRBJ2-2 - TRBD1 TRBV2 CARALLTGMNTGELFF TGTGCCAGAGCTTTGTTGACAGGGATGAACACCGGGGAGCTGTTTTTT
TRBJ2-7 - - TRBV20-1 CSARSLLGLTYEQYF TGCAGTGCTAGAAGTCTCCTCGGGTTAACCTACGAGCAGTACTTC
TRBJ2-6 few - TRBV29-1 CSVFLVGAGERSGANVLTF TGCAGCGTTTTTTTAGTTGGAGCAGGGGAGAGATCTGGGGCCAACGTCCTGACTTTC
TRBJ1-6 - - TRBV19 CASSISAGYGPLHF TGTGCCAGTAGTATTTCAGCAGGGTATGGACCCCTCCACTTT
TRBJ2-5 few - TRBV27 CASSPTLGETQYF TGTGCCAGCAGCCCTACCCTGGGGGAGACCCAGTACTTC
TRBJ2-3 many - TRBV7-8 CASRFRDTQYF TGTGCCAGCAGATTTAGGGATACGCAGTATTTT
TRBJ1-5 few - TRBV9 CASSHMRGGDQPQHF TGTGCCAGCAGCCATATGCGGGGTGGCGATCAGCCCCAGCATTTT
TRBJ1-2 - - TRBV7-9 CASSLAPKGYTF TGTGCCAGCAGCTTAGCGCCCAAAGGCTACACCTTC
TRBJ2-2 few - TRBV3-1 CASSSRSEDTGELFF TGTGCCAGCAGTAGCAGGAGCGAGGACACCGGGGAGCTGTTTTTT
TRBJ2-5 - TRBD1 TRBV11-2 CASSWQGVREETQYF TGTGCCAGCAGTTGGCAGGGGGTAAGAGAAGAGACCCAGTACTTC
TRBJ1-1 - TRBD1 TRBV7-9 CASSSGTGKMNTEAFF TGTGCCAGCAGCTCAGGGACAGGTAAAATGAACACTGAAGCTTTCTTT
TRBJ2-1 many TRBD2 TRBV7-2 CASSLEGLAAYNEQFF TGTGCCAGCAGCTTAGAGGGACTAGCAGCCTACAATGAGCAGTTCTTC
TRBJ2-2 - - TRBV28 CASITLGQNTGELFF TGTGCCAGCATTACCCTGGGACAGAACACCGGGGAGCTGTTTTTT
TRBJ1-4 many - TRBV7-9 CASTVPTNEKLFF TGTGCCAGCACGGTTCCCACAAATGAAAAACTGTTTTTT
TRBJ1-1 - TRBD1 TRBV7-9 CASSRDRGSSNTEAFF TGTGCCAGCAGCCGGGACAGGGGTAGCTCAAACACTGAAGCTTTCTTT
TRBJ2-4 few - TRBV7-9 CASSLEFRAASENIQYF TGTGCCAGCAGCTTAGAATTTCGGGCGGCTAGTGAAAACATTCAGTACTTC
TRBJ1-4 few - TRBV29-1 CSVLEGKLFF TGCAGCGTTCTGGAGGGAAAACTGTTTTTT
TRBJ2-3 - - TRBV5-1 CASSLAVALVTDTQYF TGCGCCAGCAGCTTGGCGGTAGCACTGGTCACAGATACGCAGTATTTT
TRBJ2-1 - - TRBV4-2 CASSQPLTGLEQFF TGTGCCAGCAGCCAACCCCTTACAGGGCTGGAGCAGTTCTTC
TRBJ1-2 few TRBD1 TRBV2 CASRDRVFGYTF TGTGCCAGCAGGGACAGGGTGTTTGGCTACACCTTC
TRBJ1-5 many - TRBV6-2/TRBV6-3 CASSYPMSNQPQHF TGTGCCAGCAGTTATCCGATGAGCAATCAGCCCCAGCATTTT
TRBJ2-6 few - TRBV5-4 CASRLTEGANVLTF TGTGCCAGCAGACTGACGGAAGGGGCCAACGTCCTGACTTTC
TRBJ1-1 - TRBD1 TRBV5-5 CASSYDRAMNTEAFF TGTGCCAGCAGCTATGACAGGGCCATGAACACTGAAGCTTTCTTT
TRBJ2-1 - - TRBV6-6 CASSYSVDSSYNEQFF TGTGCCAGCAGTTACTCGGTTGATAGCTCCTACAATGAGCAGTTCTTC
TRBJ2-3 many TRBD1 TRBV7-2 CASSPRTGSTDTQYF TGTGCCAGCAGCCCTCGGACAGGGTCCACAGATACGCAGTATTTT
TRBJ2-2 - - TRBV24-1 CATSHRNTGELFF TGTGCCACCAGTCATAGGAACACCGGGGAGCTGTTTTTT
TRBJ2-5 - TRBD2 TRBV5-6 CASSLTYLGTSGGETQYF TGTGCCAGCAGCTTGACATACCTCGGGACTAGCGGGGGTGAGACCCAGTACTTC
TRBJ1-5 - - TRBV4-2 CASSQVGSLNQSQHF TGTGCCAGCAGCCAAGTCGGCAGTCTCAATCAGTCCCAGCATTTT